The entry below describes one T cell receptor beta chain. Its recognized antigen is unknown. The cohort comprised hundreds of healthy bone marrow donors. At the time of sampling, all cohort members were nominally healthy, though unrecorded immune exposures were likely present. The donor was CMV seronegative and belonged to the group of 350 or so seronegative cohort members. A peripheral blood sample was collected from each donor, and TCR beta sequencing was performed on peripheral blood mononuclear cells. The Qiagen DNeasy Blood Extraction Kit was used to extract genomic DNA from the blood cell samples. These data come from a study of cytomegalovirus exposure and HLA in healthy donors (dated by TCRdb to the late 2010s). About the full investigation: An earlier analysis of roughly 500 of the donors reported more than 250 Gb of sequence data and 100 million to 140 million unique TCR beta sequences from about 200 million T cells. Approximately 310 gigabases of sequencing data and approximately 91 million unique TCR sequences made up an early release that covered approximately 700 HLA-typed donors. The genetic ancestry cluster associated with self-reported Caucasian donors included approximately 85% of the roughly 410 genotyped donors. The aim of the study was to test whether cataloging public T cell receptors could identify signatures of past pathogen exposure. The study profiled the T cell repertoires of 500 to 800 subjects by immunosequencing and related them to cytomegalovirus serostatus. Along with the roughly 700-subject first cohort, a separate validation cohort of around 110 different subjects was used. To predict cytomegalovirus infection status, the study combined high-throughput TCR immunosequencing, statistical association of individual TCRs with disease status, and machine learning. A later analysis re-examined previously published TCR beta repertoires from 610 or so donors and added high-resolution HLA genotyping to investigate patterns of TCR occurrence. In the later analysis, no new phenotypic data were used to find candidate immune exposures; instead, reliance was placed on TCR beta sequences and their occurrence across donors. An earlier analysis of fewer than 750 of the donors used high-throughput TCR beta sequencing to judge whether each TCR beta V gene segment behaved as functional or pseudogenic. Donor age, sex, ethnicity and CMV serostatus were compiled alongside the repertoire data. In a later genetic analysis, genome-wide SNP genotypes for about 65% of the roughly 700 donors were used, and that subset was treated as a discovery cohort. All discovery cohort repertoires had been generated using a single sequencing platform. HLA typing included class I and class II loci at four-digit resolution. The number of donors typed differed by locus, with about 629-630 for A, B, C, DRB1 and DQB1, about 500 for DQA1, over 600 for DPA1, and over 400 for DPB1. Five DR-DQ haplotypes were treated as single units for association and clustering because of strong linkage in the cohort. Across approximately 400 genotyped donors of the cohort, an average of about 240,000 unique TCR beta nucleotide sequences per donor were sequenced, and 15% to 20% of those sequences were non-productive.

Library preparation was by the immunoSEQ multiplex PCR assay. The multiplex PCR relied on a mix of 60 forward primers for TCR Vbeta segments and 13 reverse primers for TCR Jbeta segments. Amplification of the CDR3 region of rearranged TCR beta genes was performed with a multiplex PCR assay on genomic DNA. The Illumina HiSeq System was used to sequence the amplified TCR beta libraries as 87-base-pair reads. The study's own analysis went as follows. Across the 670 or so repertoires, a later analysis counted about 81 million unique TCR beta chains, some 11 million of which were shared by at least two donors. To remove PCR and sequencing errors, raw reads were error-corrected and collapsed into unique sequences using a nearest-neighbor algorithm that merged closely related sequences. CDR3 sequences were aligned to IMGT reference sequences to assign V, D and J gene segments. For a sequence to be retained, a match of at least six nucleotides was required to both a V gene segment and a J gene segment. Rearrangements were called productive when the CDR3 lacked stop codons and stayed in frame with V and J; all others were non-productive. Following IMGT convention, CDR3 was defined as the stretch from the second conserved V-encoded cysteine to the conserved J-encoded phenylalanine. In an earlier analysis of approximately 590 of the donors, sequences lacking an unambiguous match to a single V gene segment were excluded. In an earlier analysis of about 590 of the donors, a V segment was called functional when productive rearrangements were above 56.7%, and segregating when the standard deviation between donors exceeded 5%. A statistical classification framework was built to diagnose cytomegalovirus status from the catalog of TCR beta chain sequences. A later analysis assigned V and J genes by comparing TCR nucleotide sequences with IMGT/GENE-DB human TR gene sequences. The TCRdist pipeline was used in a later analysis to assign CDR3 sequences and most-parsimonious VDJ recombination scenarios. In a later analysis, every TCR beta chain was defined by the combination of its CDR3 amino acid sequence and its V-gene family, and reads without a unique V-gene family were dropped. A later analysis removed 450 to 600 highly shared, low-generation-probability nucleotide sequences to deal with suspected cross-contamination and a sequencing artifact. In a later analysis, a clonal expansion index for each public chain was calculated from normalized within-repertoire ranks of inferred template counts. Generation probabilities in a later analysis came from a VDJ recombination model fitted to out-of-frame rearrangements, and those results were checked against IGoR. In a later analysis, TCR-TCR, TCR-HLA and TCR-CMV co-occurrence was scored with hypergeometric tests, and a repertoire-size bias correction was applied to TCR pairs. To estimate false discovery rates, a later analysis permuted the HLA or CMV assignments 20 times. A later analysis grouped co-occurring TCRs with DBSCAN, adding TCRdist sequence similarity when clustering within HLA-allele-positive subsets. Co-occurrence clustering excluded repertoires with fewer than 30,000 or more than 120,000 public chains, plus five with anomalous nucleotide sharing. This is the immuneACCESS table as TCRdb keeps it, with only in-frame sequences that have V and J called. A part of the clones is gone; compared with another copy, unresolved V genes explain less than half, and the rest is unexplained. That table supplies the V and J calls and clone size; D and trimming were determined from the DNA. This sample's table contains 150,000 to 200,000 clones. Together, the top ten hold roughly 2% of the sample.

On the study overall, not on this receptor specifically: In a later analysis, HLA-associated TCR beta chains were found to be more clonally expanded and to have lower generation probabilities than equally common non-associated chains. According to a later analysis, parvovirus B19, influenza, CMV and Epstein-Barr virus appeared linked to several top co-occurrence clusters. In vitro tests confirmed that a few of the cytomegalovirus-associated TCR beta chains recognize cytomegalovirus antigens. Most CMV-associated TCR beta chains appeared to be HLA-restricted in a later analysis, and the HLA associations seemed to be driven largely by CMV exposure. Because counts were too low, seventeen rarely observed V segments, including chromosome 9 orphons, were excluded from the earlier analysis of around 640 of the donors. Cytomegalovirus status was reported to be diagnosed by the classifier with high specificity and sensitivity in both the original and validation cohorts. When HLA alleles, especially DR and DQ, strongly co-occurred, attributing TCR associations to individual alleles was difficult. Linkage disequilibrium might explain the correlated functional status among segregating V segments, but an unknown experimental factor could not be excluded. A further reported finding was that TCR beta sequences accurately predicted the HLA-A and HLA-B alleles for most subjects in the first cohort. The presence/absence analyses assumed that sequencing depth was roughly uniform across donors, and that assumption may not be true. Because the 87-base-pair reads could not distinguish some IMGT-functional V segments, including TRBV6-2 and TRBV6-3, those segments were excluded. The cohort was sequenced for TCR beta chains only, and without alpha or paired-chain data the features that could be detected were limited. Because HLA typing was unavailable for some donors at each locus, only the typed subset was used in association tests. While some public TCRs were present in many individuals, most TCR sequences turned up only very rarely across donors. The only immune exposure information available for the cohort was CMV serostatus. A later genetic analysis reported fewer N-insertions in productive TCRs among donors in an Asian-associated ancestry cluster than the approximately 700-donor mean. The study gave a list of 150 to 200 TCR beta chains associated with cytomegalovirus. In an earlier analysis of around 500 of the donors, most TCR beta V segments appeared in productive rearrangements about 87% or about 30% of the time, broadly matching IMGT annotations. According to the authors, the approach could potentially be generalized to other disease states and immunological phenotypes. The sequencing pipeline was judged likely to have produced a cluster of highly shared sequence variants as a technical artifact. A later genetic analysis associated a missense DCLRE1C variant with V-gene and J-gene trimming of TCR beta chains, and an independent cohort replicated the association. A later analysis associated some 17,000 TCR beta sequences with specific HLA alleles at a false discovery rate of 0.05. A later analysis found that TCR association rates varied across HLA loci, with DRB1 alleles showing the most associated TCRs and HLA-C alleles the fewest.

As encoded in the germline V gene, CDR1 is MNHNS while CDR2 is SASEGT. From its cysteine to its phenylalanine, the CDR3 spans 14 amino acids. CDR3 DNA only is kept here, 42 bases in frame from base 1. Here V drops 6 bases and J drops 7 bases, and the junction holds 8 bases not matched to any gene. Recombination linked TRBV6-1 to TRBJ2-1; 8 of the junction bases match TRBD1. Sequences were obtained from PBMCs. This clonotype was obtained from a man in his thirties or forties in good health and CMV-seronegative. The nucleotide sequence reads as follows: TGTGCCAGCAGCTCTACTACAGGGGGGAATGAGCAGTTCTTC. Translated, this gives CASSSTTGGNEQFF.